This T cell receptor (beta chain) is from a study of blood T cell repertoires in COVID-19. Study-level information: COVID-19 samples from acute and convalescent phases originated in the United States, Italy and Spain. PBMCs, B-cell-depleted T cells, or T cells provided the cDNA or gDNA that made up the material.

Original analysis: Amplification with reference gene primers provided the estimates of nucleated cell counts. Generated by immunoSEQ multiplex PCR, the TCRdb table keeps only in-frame clones and is missing some. That table gives V, J and clone size, and the DNA gave D and trimming. The sample holds under 150,000 clones, around nine tenths seen once. CDR3 length equals 15 residues. The J segment lost 3 bases and the V segment lost 2 bases, leaving 4 bases of the junction unmatched. In germline, CDR1 is MNHEY, CDR2 SMNVEV (reference sequence). The chain joins TRBV27 to TRBJ2-7; 10 positions agree with TRBD1. The receptor was derived from a man between 45 and 60 years old with active COVID-19. The sequencing sample was made of peripheral blood. In DNA form, the CDR3 reads TGTGCCAGCAGTTTACCCGGGACAGGGGTCTACGAGCAGTACTTC. Translating gives CASSLPGTGVYEQYF.